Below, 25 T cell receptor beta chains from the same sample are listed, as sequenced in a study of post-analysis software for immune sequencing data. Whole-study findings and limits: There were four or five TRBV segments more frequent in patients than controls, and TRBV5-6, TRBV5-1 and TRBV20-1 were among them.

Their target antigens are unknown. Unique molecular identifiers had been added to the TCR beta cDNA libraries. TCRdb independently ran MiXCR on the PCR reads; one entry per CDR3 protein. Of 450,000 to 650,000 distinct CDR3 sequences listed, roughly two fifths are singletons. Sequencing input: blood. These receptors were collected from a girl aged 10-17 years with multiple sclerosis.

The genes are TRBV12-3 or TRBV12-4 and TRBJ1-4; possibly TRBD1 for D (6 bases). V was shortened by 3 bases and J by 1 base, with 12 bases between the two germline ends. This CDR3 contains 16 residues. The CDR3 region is CASSFLHRVTNEKLFF. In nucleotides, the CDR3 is TGTGCCAGCAGTTTTCTCCACAGGGTAACTAATGAAAAACTGTTTTTT.

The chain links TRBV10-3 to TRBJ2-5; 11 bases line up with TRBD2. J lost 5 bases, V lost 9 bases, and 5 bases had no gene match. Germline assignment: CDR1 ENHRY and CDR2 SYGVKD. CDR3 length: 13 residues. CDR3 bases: TGTGCCATTAGCGGGGGGGCTCTGGAGACCCAGTACTTC. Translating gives CAISGGALETQYF.

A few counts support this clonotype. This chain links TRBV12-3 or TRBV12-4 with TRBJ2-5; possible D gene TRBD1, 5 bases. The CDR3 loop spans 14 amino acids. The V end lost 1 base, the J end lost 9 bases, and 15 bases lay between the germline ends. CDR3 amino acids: CASSLGQRRTPQYF. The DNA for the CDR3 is TGTGCCAGCAGTTTAGGACAGCGAAGGACCCCCCAGTACTTC.

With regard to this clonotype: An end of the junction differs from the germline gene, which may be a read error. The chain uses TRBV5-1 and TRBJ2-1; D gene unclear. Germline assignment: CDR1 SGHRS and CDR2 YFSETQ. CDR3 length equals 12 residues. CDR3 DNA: TGCGCCAGCAGGCCCTCCAACAATGAGCAGTTCTTC. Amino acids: CASRPSNNEQFF.

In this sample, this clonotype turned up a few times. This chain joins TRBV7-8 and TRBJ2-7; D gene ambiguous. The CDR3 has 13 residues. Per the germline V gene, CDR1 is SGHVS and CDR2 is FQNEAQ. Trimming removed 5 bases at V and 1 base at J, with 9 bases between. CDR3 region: CASSRWPSYEQYF. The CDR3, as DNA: TGTGCCAGCAGCCGCTGGCCTTCCTACGAGCAGTACTTC.

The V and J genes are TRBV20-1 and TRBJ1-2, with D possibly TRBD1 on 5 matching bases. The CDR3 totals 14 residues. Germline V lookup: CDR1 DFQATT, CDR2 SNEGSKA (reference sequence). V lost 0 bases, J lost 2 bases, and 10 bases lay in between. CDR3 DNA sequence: TGCAGTGCTAGAGATCTGGGGGGAAACTATGGCTACACCTTC. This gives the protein CSARDLGGNYGYTF.

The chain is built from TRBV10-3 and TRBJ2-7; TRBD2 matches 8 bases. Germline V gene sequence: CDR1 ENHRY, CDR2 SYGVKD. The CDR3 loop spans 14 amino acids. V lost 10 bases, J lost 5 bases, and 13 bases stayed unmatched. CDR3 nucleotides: TGTGCCACCTTGGGGGTACAGCGGGAGAACGAGCAGTACTTC. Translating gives CATLGVQRENEQYF.

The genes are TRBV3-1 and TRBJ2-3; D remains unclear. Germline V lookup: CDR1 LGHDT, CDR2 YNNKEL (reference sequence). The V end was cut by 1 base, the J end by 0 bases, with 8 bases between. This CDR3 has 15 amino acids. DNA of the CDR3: TGTGCCAGCAGCCAAGTGGGATCTAGCACAGATACGCAGTATTTT. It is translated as CASSQVGSSTDTQYF.

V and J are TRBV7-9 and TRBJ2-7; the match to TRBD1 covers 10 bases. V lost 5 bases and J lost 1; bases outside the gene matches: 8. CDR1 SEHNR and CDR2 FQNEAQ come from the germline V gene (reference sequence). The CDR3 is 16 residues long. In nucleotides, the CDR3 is TGTGCCAGCAGCGGGCCGGGACAGGGGATTTCCTACGAGCAGTACTTC. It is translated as CASSGPGQGISYEQYF.

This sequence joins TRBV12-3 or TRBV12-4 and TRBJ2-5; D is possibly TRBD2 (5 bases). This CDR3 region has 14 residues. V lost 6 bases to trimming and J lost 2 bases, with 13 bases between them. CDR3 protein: CASSLGAVQETQYF. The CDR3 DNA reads TGTGCCAGCAGCCTCGGAGCGGTTCAAGAGACCCAGTACTTC.

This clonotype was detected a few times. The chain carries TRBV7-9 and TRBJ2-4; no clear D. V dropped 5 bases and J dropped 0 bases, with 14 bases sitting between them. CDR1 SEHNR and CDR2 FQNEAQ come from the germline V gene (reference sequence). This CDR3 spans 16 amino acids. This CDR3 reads CASSQPPLKAKNIQYF. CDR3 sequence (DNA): TGTGCCAGCAGCCAACCCCCCCTAAAAGCCAAAAACATTCAGTACTTC.

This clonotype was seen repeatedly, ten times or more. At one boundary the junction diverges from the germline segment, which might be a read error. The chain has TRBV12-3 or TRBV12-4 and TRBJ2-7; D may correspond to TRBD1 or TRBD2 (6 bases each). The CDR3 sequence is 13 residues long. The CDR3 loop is CASSLGGLYEQYF. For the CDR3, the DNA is TGCGCCAGCAGCTTGGGGGGCCTCTACGAGCAGTACTTC.

The CDR3 region has the DNA TGTGCCAGCAGCTTAGCCCAGCCTAACTATGGCTACACCTTC. Its protein is CASSLAQPNYGYTF. This rearrangement joins TRBV11-3 to TRBJ1-2, with D uncertain. The V end was cut by 1 base, the J end by 0 bases, with 6 bases between. CDR1 is SGHNT and CDR2 is YENEEA in the germline V gene. This CDR3 is built from 14 residues.

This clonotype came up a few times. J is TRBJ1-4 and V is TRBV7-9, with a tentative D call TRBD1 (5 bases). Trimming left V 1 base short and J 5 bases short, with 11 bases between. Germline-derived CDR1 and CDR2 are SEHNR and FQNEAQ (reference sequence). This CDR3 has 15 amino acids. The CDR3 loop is CASSLGDRDNEKLFF. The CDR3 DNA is TGTGCCAGCAGCTTAGGAGACAGAGACAATGAAAAACTGTTTTTT.

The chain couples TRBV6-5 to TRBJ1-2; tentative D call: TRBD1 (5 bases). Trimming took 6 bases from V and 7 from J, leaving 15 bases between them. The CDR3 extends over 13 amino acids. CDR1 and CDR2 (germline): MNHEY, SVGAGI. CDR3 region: CASRSGSLSGYTF. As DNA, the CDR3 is TGTGCCAGCAGGTCAGGGTCACTCTCTGGCTACACCTTC.

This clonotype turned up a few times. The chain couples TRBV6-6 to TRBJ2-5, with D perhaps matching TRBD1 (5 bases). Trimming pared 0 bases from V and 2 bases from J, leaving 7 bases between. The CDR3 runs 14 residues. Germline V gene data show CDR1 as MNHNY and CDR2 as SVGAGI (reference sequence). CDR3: CASSYSKGQETQYF. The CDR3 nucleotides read TGTGCCAGCAGTTACTCGAAGGGGCAAGAGACCCAGTACTTC.

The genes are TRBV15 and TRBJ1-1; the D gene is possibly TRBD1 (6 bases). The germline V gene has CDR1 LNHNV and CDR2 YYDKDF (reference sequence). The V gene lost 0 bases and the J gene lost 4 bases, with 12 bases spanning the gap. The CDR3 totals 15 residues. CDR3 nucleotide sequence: TGTGCCACCAGCAGAGATCAAAAGGGGGGCACTGAAGCTTTCTTT. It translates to CATSRDQKGGTEAFF.

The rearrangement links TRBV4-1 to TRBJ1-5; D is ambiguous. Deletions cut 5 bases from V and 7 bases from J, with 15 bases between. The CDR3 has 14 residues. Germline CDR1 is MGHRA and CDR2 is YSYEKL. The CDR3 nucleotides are TGCGCCAGCAGCTTGGCGGCAGCTGGGCAGCCCCAGCATTTT. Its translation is CASSLAAAGQPQHF.

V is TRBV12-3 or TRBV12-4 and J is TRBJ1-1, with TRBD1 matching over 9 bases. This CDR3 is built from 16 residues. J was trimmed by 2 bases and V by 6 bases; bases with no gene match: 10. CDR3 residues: CASRGGTGLGNTEAFF. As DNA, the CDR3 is TGTGCCAGCAGGGGGGGGACAGGGTTGGGTAACACTGAAGCTTTCTTT.

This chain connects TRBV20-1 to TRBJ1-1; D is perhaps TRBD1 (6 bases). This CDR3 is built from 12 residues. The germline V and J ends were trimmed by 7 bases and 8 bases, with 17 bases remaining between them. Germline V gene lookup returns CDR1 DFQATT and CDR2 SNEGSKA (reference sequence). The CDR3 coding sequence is TGCAGTGGGGAAGGGACCAGGGGAGAAGCTTTCTTT. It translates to CSGEGTRGEAFF.

The CDR3 DNA is TGCAGCGTTGGAGGGGCGACGAGCGCTGGCTACACCTTC. Translation gives CSVGGATSAGYTF. This sequence joins TRBV29-1 and TRBJ1-2; D possibly corresponds to TRBD1 (5 bases). Germline lookup yields CDR1 SQVTM and CDR2 ANQGSEA. CDR3 length: 13 residues. The V gene lost 4 bases and the J gene lost 7 bases, with 16 bases spanning the gap.

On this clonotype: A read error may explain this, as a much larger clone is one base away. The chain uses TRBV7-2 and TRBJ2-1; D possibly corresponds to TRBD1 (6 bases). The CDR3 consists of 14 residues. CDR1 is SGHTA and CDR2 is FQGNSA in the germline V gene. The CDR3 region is CAGSFRDIYNEQFF. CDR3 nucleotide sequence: TGTGCCGGCAGCTTCCGGGACATTTACAATGAGCAGTTCTTC. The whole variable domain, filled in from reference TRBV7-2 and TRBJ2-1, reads GAGVSQSPSNKVTEKGKDVELRCDPISGHTALYWYRQSLGQGLEFLIYFQGNSAPDKSGLPSDRFSAERTGGSVSTLTIQRTQQEDSAVYLCAGSFRDIYNEQFFGPGTRLTVL.

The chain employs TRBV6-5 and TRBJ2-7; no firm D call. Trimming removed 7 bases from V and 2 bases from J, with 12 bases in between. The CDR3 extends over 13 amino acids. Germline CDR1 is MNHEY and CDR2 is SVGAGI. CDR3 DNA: TGTGCCAGCACGGGTCGGCCTGCCTACGAGCAGTACTTC. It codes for CASTGRPAYEQYF.

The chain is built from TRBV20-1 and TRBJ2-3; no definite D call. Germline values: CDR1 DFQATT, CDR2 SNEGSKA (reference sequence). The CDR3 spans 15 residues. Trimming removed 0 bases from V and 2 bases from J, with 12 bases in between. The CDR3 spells CSAREAVFLTDTQYF. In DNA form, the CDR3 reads TGCAGTGCTAGAGAGGCGGTCTTTCTCACAGATACGCAGTATTTT.

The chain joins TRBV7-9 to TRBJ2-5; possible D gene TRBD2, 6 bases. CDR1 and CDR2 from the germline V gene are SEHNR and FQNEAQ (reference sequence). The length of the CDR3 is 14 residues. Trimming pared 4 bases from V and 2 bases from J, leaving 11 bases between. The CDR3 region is CASSSGLLQETQYF. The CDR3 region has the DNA TGTGCCAGCAGCTCCGGACTACTTCAAGAGACCCAGTACTTC.